One and the same sample provided the 5 T cell receptor beta chains below, sequenced in a study of T cell responses to AZD1222 COVID-19 vaccine. Assay used: immunoSEQ multiplex PCR; TCRdb lists only in-frame clones, some missing. The sample holds 150,000 or so clones, around 90% seen once. The input for sequencing was peripheral blood, taken on day 0 of AZD1222 vaccination. The receptor set was obtained from an adult in good health.

CDR3 amino acids: CASRKPTGTKRNTEAFF. The CDR3 nucleotides read TGTGCCAGTAGGAAACCGACAGGAACGAAAAGGAACACTGAAGCTTTCTTT. The chain uses TRBV19 and TRBJ1-1; D is perhaps TRBD1 (6 bases). This CDR3 region has 17 residues. Per germline, CDR1 LNHDA and CDR2 SQIVND (reference sequence). Deletions cut 6 bases from V and 1 base from J, with 21 bases between.

This sequence joins TRBV7-6 and TRBJ2-2; 10 nucleotides align to TRBD2. Germline trimming cut 5 bases from V and 6 bases from J; bases unmatched to any gene: 12. The CDR3 has 17 residues. Per germline, CDR1 SGHVS and CDR2 FNYEAQ. CDR3 sequence (DNA): TGTGCCAGCAGCCAAAGCGGGAGGGCCTACGAAGCCGGGGAGCTGTTTTTT. Encoded protein: CASSQSGRAYEAGELFF.

V and J are TRBV7-8 and TRBJ2-7; 7 bases line up with TRBD1. This CDR3 is 14 amino acids long. Germline loops: CDR1 SGHVS, CDR2 FQNEAQ. The V and J ends lost 3 bases and 1 base, in that order; junction bases with no gene match: 3. CDR3 nucleotides: TGTGCCAGCAGCTTCGACAGGGCGTCCTACGAGCAGTACTTC. It yields the protein CASSFDRASYEQYF.

The genes are TRBV2 and TRBJ2-1; D uncertain. V was trimmed by 8 bases and J by 5 bases, leaving 16 bases between them. Germline-derived CDR1 and CDR2 are SNHLY and FYNNEI. CDR3 length: 14 residues. The CDR3 spells CASGVEASHNEQFF. As DNA, the CDR3 is TGTGCCAGCGGAGTTGAGGCATCCCACAATGAGCAGTTCTTC.

J is TRBJ2-7 and V is TRBV27; maybe TRBD2 (5 bases). The V and J ends lost 6 bases and 3 bases respectively, with 15 bases between them. Germline CDR1 and CDR2: MNHEY and SMNVEV (reference sequence). CDR3 size: 14 residues. This CDR3 reads CASRPSGVSYEQYF. The CDR3 DNA reads as TGTGCCAGCAGACCCTCCGGGGTGAGCTACGAGCAGTACTTC.